These 28 T cell receptor beta chains came from one sample sequenced in a study of control samples from healthy donors and cancer patients. TCRdb keeps only in-frame clones here, not all; method: immunoSEQ multiplex PCR. The sample holds about 200,000 clones; roughly nine tenths are singletons and the top ten take less than 2%. Sequencing was carried out using blood. All receptors derive from a man aged 25 to 40 in good health.

The rearrangement links TRBV6-5 to TRBJ1-2; 7 nucleotides line up with TRBD1. Germline V CDR1 and CDR2: MNHEY, SVGAGI. The CDR3 is made up of 15 amino acids. Trimming took 8 bases from V and 1 from J; bases not matched to a gene: 10. DNA of the CDR3: TGTGCCAGCCTCGAAGGGGGCCCGCATAACTATGGCTACACCTTC. Translating it yields CASLEGGPHNYGYTF.

The chain is built from TRBV6-5 and TRBJ2-7; 9 bases match TRBD2. Germline V gene lookup returns CDR1 MNHEY and CDR2 SVGAGI. V dropped 5 bases and J dropped 4; count of bases not matched to a gene: 9. This CDR3 region has 15 residues. CDR3: CASSKSLAGPYEQYF. The CDR3 DNA follows: TGTGCCAGCAGTAAGTCGCTAGCGGGACCTTACGAGCAGTACTTC.

The CDR3 spells CASKRGGTGELFF. As DNA, the CDR3 is TGTGCCAGCAAGCGGGGGGGCACCGGGGAGCTGTTTTTT. The gene calls are TRBV6-5 and TRBJ2-2; TRBD2 matches 10 bases. Trimming at V came to 7 bases and at J to 4 bases, leaving 0 bases not matched to a gene. Germline CDR1 reads MNHEY; CDR2 reads SVGAGI. The CDR3 is 13 amino acids.

The chain has TRBV15 and TRBJ2-7, with D possibly matching TRBD2 (5 bases). The V end lost 0 bases, the J end lost 3 bases, and 15 bases lay between the germline ends. Per the germline V gene, CDR1 is LNHNV and CDR2 is YYDKDF (reference sequence). This CDR3 comprises 16 residues. Here the CDR3 reads CATSRDPGGSGYEQYF. CDR3 in DNA: TGTGCCACCAGCAGAGATCCCGGAGGCTCGGGCTACGAGCAGTACTTC.

The CDR3 bases are TGCGCCAGCAGCCCTGGCGCGACAACCATCACTGAAGCTTTCTTT. Translation: CASSPGATTITEAFF. The V and J genes are TRBV5-1 and TRBJ1-1; no firm D call. Germline V gives CDR1 SGHRS, CDR2 YFSETQ. V shed 4 bases and J shed 4 bases, with 17 bases lying between them. This CDR3 contains 15 residues.

The CDR3 here is CASSRGVTGELFF. CDR3 bases: TGTGCCAGCAGCCGAGGGGTAACCGGGGAGCTGTTTTTT. The genes are TRBV6-5 and TRBJ2-2; D assignment may be TRBD1 or TRBD2 (5 bases each). Trimming cost V 6 bases and J 5 bases, with 10 bases left between them. Germline-derived CDR1 and CDR2 are MNHEY and SVGAGI. The CDR3 sequence is 13 residues long.

This clone was recorded once. The chain couples TRBV19 to TRBJ1-5; no clear D gene. Germline V lookup: CDR1 LNHDA, CDR2 SQIVND (reference sequence). The CDR3 has 16 residues. Trimming stripped 0 bases from V and 0 bases from J, with 9 bases between. CDR3 sequence: CASSIEPLTSNQPQHF. Written as DNA, the CDR3 is TGTGCCAGTAGTATAGAGCCACTTACTAGCAATCAGCCCCAGCATTTT.

This clone is a singleton in its sample. The chain is built from TRBV6-5 and TRBJ2-7; D is undetermined. Germline V lookup: CDR1 MNHEY, CDR2 SVGAGI. This CDR3 spans 14 amino acids. Trimming left V 7 bases short and J 2 bases short, with 15 bases between. CDR3 sequence: CASTRRWGTYEQYF. CDR3 DNA: TGTGCCAGCACTCGAAGATGGGGAACCTACGAGCAGTACTTC.

The chain joins TRBV13 to TRBJ1-3, with D unclear. Per germline, CDR1 PRHDT and CDR2 FYEKMQ (reference sequence). The germline V and J ends were trimmed by 2 bases and 4 bases, with 9 bases remaining between them. CDR3 length: 14 amino acids. This chain's CDR3 is CASSLTTLGNTIYF. CDR3 DNA sequence: TGTGCCAGCAGCTTAACGACACTGGGAAACACCATATATTTT.

The chain carries TRBV2 and TRBJ1-4; possibly TRBD1 for D (5 bases). Germline V lookup: CDR1 SNHLY, CDR2 FYNNEI. Deletions cut 3 bases from V and 8 bases from J, with 16 bases between. This CDR3 is 15 amino acids long. The CDR3 is CASSDLRGRGEKLFF. CDR3 in DNA: TGTGCCAGCAGTGACCTGAGGGGACGGGGAGAAAAACTGTTTTTT.

The rearrangement links TRBV10-3 to TRBJ2-2, with 7 bases aligning to TRBD2. There are 15 residues in the CDR3. The V gene's germline CDR1 is ENHRY and CDR2 SYGVKD. The V and J ends lost 10 bases and 3 bases, in that order; junction bases with no gene match: 11. The CDR3 DNA reads TGTGCCACAAAACTAGCGATGTTGGACACCGGGGAGCTGTTTTTT. This sequence encodes CATKLAMLDTGELFF.

The count of this clone is one. The CDR3 protein is CATSDLGGQLPITDTQYF. The CDR3 DNA reads as TGTGCCACCAGTGATTTGGGGGGACAGCTTCCGATCACAGATACGCAGTATTTT. The chain recombines TRBV24-1 with TRBJ2-3; the match to TRBD1 covers 7 bases. The ends lost 0 bases at V and 2 bases at J; junction bases unmatched: 10. This CDR3 region has 18 residues. Germline V CDR1 and CDR2: KGHDR, SFDVKD.

V and J are TRBV4-2 and TRBJ2-3, with D perhaps matching TRBD2 (5 bases). The CDR3 length is 14 residues. V lost 1 base to trimming and J lost 6 bases, with 11 bases between them. Germline assignment: CDR1 LGHNA and CDR2 YNFKEQ. CDR3 sequence: CASSQASREDTQYF. Written as DNA, the CDR3 is TGTGCCAGCAGCCAAGCTTCAAGGGAGGATACGCAGTATTTT.

J is TRBJ2-1 and V is TRBV18, with no clear D. V gave up 6 bases and J gave up 8 bases, with 14 bases separating them. The CDR3 has 13 amino acids. The germline gives CDR1 KGHSH, CDR2 LQKENI. DNA for the CDR3: TGTGCCAGCTCCCGCGTGCGCGTCGATGAGCAGTTCTTC. Protein sequence: CASSRVRVDEQFF.

This clone was counted a single time. The rearrangement links TRBV7-8 to TRBJ1-5; tentative D call: TRBD1 (6 bases). Germline V gives CDR1 SGHVS, CDR2 FQNEAQ. V shed 0 bases and J shed 4 bases, with 10 bases lying between them. The CDR3 contains 15 residues. CDR3: CASSLAGGGNQPQHF. Here the CDR3 DNA reads TGTGCCAGCAGCTTAGCAGGAGGGGGGAATCAGCCCCAGCATTTT.

This chain uses TRBV5-1 with TRBJ1-1; TRBD1 is a possible D gene (5 bases). This CDR3 spans 16 amino acids. V was clipped by 2 bases and J by 2 bases, with 16 bases between them. Germline V CDR1 and CDR2: SGHRS, YFSETQ. The CDR3 region has the DNA TGCGCCAGCAGCTTCCGGGAGGGGCCAAGAAACACTGAAGCTTTCTTT. Protein product: CASSFREGPRNTEAFF. Filled out from reference TRBV5-1 and TRBJ1-1, the complete variable domain reads KAGVTQTPRYLIKTRGQQVTLSCSPISGHRSVSWYQQTPGQGLQFLFEYFSETQRNKGNFPGRFSGRQFSNSRSEMNVSTLELGDSALYLCASSFREGPRNTEAFFGQGTRLTVV.

This chain joins TRBV11-2 and TRBJ2-7; tentative D call: TRBD2 (5 bases). The CDR3 is made up of 12 amino acids. V was shortened by 7 bases and J by 3 bases, with 10 bases between the two germline ends. Germline-derived CDR1 and CDR2 are SGHAT and FQNNGV. The CDR3 sequence is CASTTGVYEQYF. The DNA of the CDR3 is TGTGCCAGCACCACCGGGGTCTACGAGCAGTACTTC.

The rearrangement links TRBV5-1 to TRBJ1-6; D gene uncertain. CDR1 SGHRS and CDR2 YFSETQ come from the germline V gene. The CDR3 consists of 14 residues. Trimming pared 3 bases from V and 9 bases from J, leaving 13 bases between. The CDR3 coding sequence is TGCGCCAGCAGCTCCGGGGAGAAGGCTTCACCCCTCCACTTT. Protein product: CASSSGEKASPLHF.

The rearrangement links TRBV20-1 to TRBJ1-3; no firm D call. Germline values: CDR1 DFQATT, CDR2 SNEGSKA (reference sequence). The CDR3 sequence is 11 residues long. Trimming shortened V by 6 bases and J by 4 bases, and 7 bases separated the two germline ends. As DNA, the CDR3 is TGCAGTGCCCCGCGGGGAAACACCATATATTTT. Amino acids: CSAPRGNTIYF.

Note on this clone: The same CDR3 also results from other DNA sequences found in this sample. This chain connects TRBV5-1 to TRBJ2-2; no reliable D call. V lost 2 bases and J 6 bases, leaving 5 bases between the germline ends. The CDR3 is made up of 12 amino acids. Germline lookup yields CDR1 SGHRS and CDR2 YFSETQ. The CDR3: CASSFPPGELFF. The CDR3 region has the DNA TGCGCCAGCAGCTTCCCCCCCGGGGAGCTGTTTTTT.

The genes are TRBV2 and TRBJ1-1; 8 bases fit TRBD1. The V segment lost 5 bases and the J segment 6 bases; nucleotides outside the gene matches: 8. Germline V gene data show CDR1 as SNHLY and CDR2 as FYNNEI. There are 14 residues in the CDR3. This CDR3 reads CASSQHGQGSEAFF. Written as DNA, the CDR3 is TGTGCCAGCAGTCAACACGGACAGGGCTCTGAAGCTTTCTTT. Full variable domain (missing parts from reference TRBV2 and TRBJ1-1): EPEVTQTPSHQVTQMGQEVILRCVPISNHLYFYWYRQILGQKVEFLVSFYNNEISEKSEIFDDQFSVERPDGSNFTLKIRSTKLEDSAMYFCASSQHGQGSEAFFGQGTRLTVV.

This chain links TRBV9 with TRBJ1-1, with 7 bases that match TRBD1. Looked up from germline, CDR1 is SGDLS and CDR2 is YYNGEE. CDR3 length: 22 amino acids. J lost 6 bases, V lost 2 bases, and 31 bases had no gene match. The CDR3 is CASSVLPRLDRNPHHHEAEAFF. The CDR3, as DNA: TGTGCCAGCAGCGTCCTTCCGAGGCTGGACAGGAACCCCCACCACCATGAGGCTGAAGCTTTCTTT.

V is TRBV9 and J is TRBJ1-5; D is ambiguous. CDR1 SGDLS and CDR2 YYNGEE come from the germline V gene. The CDR3 has 14 residues. V was pared by 3 bases and J by 7 bases, with 14 bases between. CDR3 bases: TGTGCCAGCAGCGAAGGAGGTGGGAACCAGCCCCAGCATTTT. Translated: CASSEGGGNQPQHF.

The chain couples TRBV18 to TRBJ1-1; possibly TRBD1 for D (6 bases). Trimming stripped 3 bases from V and 3 bases from J, with 11 bases between. CDR1 and CDR2 from the germline V gene are KGHSH and LQKENI. This CDR3 has 14 amino acids. The CDR3 DNA reads as TGTGCCAGCTCACCCGGGGGCGGGGACACTGAAGCTTTCTTT. Translation gives CASSPGGGDTEAFF. The full variable domain, its missing parts supplied by reference TRBV18 and TRBJ1-1, is NAGVMQNPRHLVRRRGQEARLRCSPMKGHSHVYWYRQLPEEGLKFMVYLQKENIIDESGMPKERFSAEFPKEGPSILRIQQVVRGDSAAYFCASSPGGGDTEAFFGQGTRLTVV.

V is TRBV7-9 and J is TRBJ2-1; 8 bases are shared with TRBD2. This CDR3 contains 12 residues. The germline V gene has CDR1 SEHNR and CDR2 FQNEAQ (reference sequence). V shed 5 bases and J 16 bases; nucleotides not matched to a gene: 10. CDR3 coding DNA: TGTGCCAGCAGCCAAGGGGTGGGACTAGTCTTCTTC. Its translation is CASSQGVGLVFF.

This chain uses TRBV5-6 with TRBJ2-2; maybe TRBD1 (5 bases). Looked up from germline, CDR1 is SGHDT and CDR2 is YYEEEE. The CDR3 runs to 17 residues. V dropped 2 bases and J dropped 3 bases, with 17 bases sitting between them. In nucleotides, the CDR3 is TGTGCCAGCAGCTTAACCCAGGGTATCCGGGACACCGGGGAGCTGTTTTTT. It codes for CASSLTQGIRDTGELFF.

The gene calls are TRBV7-2 and TRBJ2-1, with D perhaps TRBD2 (6 bases). The germline V gene encodes CDR1 SGHTA and CDR2 FQGNSA. The CDR3 runs 14 residues. V lost 5 bases to trimming and J lost 14 bases, with 22 bases between them. For the CDR3, the DNA is TGTGCCAGCAGCCCGATCCTTCTAGGTGGAGGGGAGTTCTTC. It encodes CASSPILLGGGEFF.

The chain has TRBV6-1 and TRBJ1-2; D gene unclear. The CDR3 has 15 residues. CDR1 is MNHNS and CDR2 is SASEGT in the germline V gene. Trimming stripped 1 base from V and 2 bases from J, with 11 bases between. CDR3 sequence (DNA): TGTGCCAGCAGTGAAGTAATAGGGTTGAACTATGGCTACACCTTC. It codes for CASSEVIGLNYGYTF.